This T cell receptor (beta chain) was documented in a study of shared clonotypes between healthy human individuals. Study in general: Serving as donors were a couple of women and a few men, whose ages spanned 18 to 49. Study observations and caveats: Clonotypes that were shared across a few donors made up around 4.6% of naive CD4 clonotypes.

V was shortened by 0 bases and J by 1 base, with 7 bases between the two germline ends. This CDR3 is 15 amino acids long. Germline V gene sequence: CDR1 SGHAT, CDR2 FQNNGV. Profiling relied on immunoSEQ multiplex PCR, and the TCRdb table lists in-frame clones only, not all of them. The sample lists about 2.4 million clones, over 85% seen once, with more than 0.35% in the top ten. Details on this clone: Its target is unknown.

The chain couples TRBV11-2 to TRBJ1-5; possible D gene TRBD1, 5 bases. This receptor was obtained from a man younger than 35 in good health. Some clones in this sample may be carry-over from other donors' samples. Sequencing used naive CD4+ T cells from PBMCs. This sample's subset: CD45RA+ positively selected. DNA of the CDR3: TGTGCCAGCAGCTTAGATGGGGGGAGCAATCAGCCCCAGCATTTT. It yields the protein CASSLDGGSNQPQHF.